This paragraph covers one T cell receptor beta chain sequence. The ends were cut back, 6 bases at V and 0 bases at J, with 13 bases in the middle. The CDR3 loop spans 15 amino acids. Per germline, CDR1 MNHEY and CDR2 SMNVEV (reference sequence). This record belongs to a study of regulatory and conventional T cells in RAG deficiency. Genomic DNA came from blood regulatory T cells gated CD4+ CD25-high CD127-low. Profiled with immunoSEQ multiplex PCR; TCRdb holds only in-frame clones, not every one. The sample holds about 20,000 clones, 87% seen once. The same sample was also used in a study of regulatory T cells. This second report adds: Amplification used 52 TRBV primers and 13 TRBJ primers.

The V call is TRBV27, the J call TRBJ2-3, with D perhaps matching TRBD2 (5 bases). The sequenced sample consisted of Tregs sorted from blood. This TCR was sampled from a human donor in good health. The chain's CDR3 is CASRGAPASTDTQYF. CDR3 DNA sequence: TGTGCCAGCAGGGGAGCACCAGCTAGCACAGATACGCAGTATTTT.